Listed below are T cell receptor beta chains from one sample, sequenced in a study of follicular helper T cells after annual influenza vaccination. Assay used: immunoSEQ multiplex PCR; TCRdb lists only in-frame clones, some missing. The sample carries about 11,000 clones, approximately 79% recorded once. The specimen comprised CXCR5- memory CD4+ T cells sorted from blood, sampled 6 weeks after influenza vaccination. The receptors shown here come from an adult who received the influenza vaccine. The CDR3 runs from the conserved cysteine through the conserved F or W. Fields, in order: clone size, D gene, V gene, CDR3 length, J gene, CDR3 protein, CDR3 DNA. A D gene is named only where the DNA matches it firmly. The listing skips clone size in some rows; elsewhere it reads once, few, many or a size class.

NA	NA	TRBV29-1	12	TRBJ2-1	CSVARGTNEQFF	TGCAGCGTTGCCAGGGGAACCAATGAGCAGTTCTTC
NA	NA	TRBV6-1	14	TRBJ1-1	CASSFTVPGAEAFF	TGTGCCAGCAGTTTCACGGTCCCGGGAGCTGAAGCTTTCTTT
once	NA	TRBV27	15	TRBJ1-1	CASSLYTPSTGGAFF	TGTGCCAGCAGTTTATATACTCCGTCGACAGGTGGAGCTTTCTTT
NA	NA	TRBV4-3	15	TRBJ1-2	CASSLTKGGAYGYTF	TGCGCCAGCAGCCTAACTAAGGGGGGGGCCTATGGCTACACCTTC
NA	NA	TRBV4-3	15	TRBJ1-1	CASSQDLRGNTEAFF	TGCGCCAGCAGCCAAGATTTAAGGGGGAACACTGAAGCTTTCTTT
NA	TRBD1	TRBV6-5	13	TRBJ1-2	CASSYRQGFGYTF	TGTGCCAGCAGTTACCGACAGGGATTCGGCTACACCTTC
NA	TRBD2	TRBV4-1	18	TRBJ2-2	CASSQVSGAYLETGELFF	TGCGCCAGCAGCCAAGTTAGCGGGGCCTACCTGGAGACCGGGGAGCTGTTTTTT
NA	NA	TRBV7-2	15	TRBJ1-2	CASSTPTGRGYGYTF	TGTGCCAGCAGCACGCCGACAGGAAGGGGCTATGGCTACACCTTC
NA	TRBD1	TRBV18	15	TRBJ1-1	CASSRPGTGYTEAFF	TGTGCCAGCTCACGTCCCGGGACAGGGTACACTGAAGCTTTCTTT
NA	TRBD2	TRBV6-5	15	TRBJ2-7	CASSSGVAGANEQYF	TGTGCCAGCAGTTCCGGGGTAGCGGGGGCCAACGAGCAGTACTTC
NA	TRBD1	TRBV7-6	15	TRBJ2-5	CASSLGGQAGETQYF	TGTGCCAGCAGCTTAGGGGGACAGGCCGGAGAGACCCAGTACTTC